Shown below are 23 T cell receptor beta chains from a single sample sequenced in a study of OX40 agonist ivuxolimab in advanced cancers. Sequenced by immunoSEQ multiplex PCR; TCRdb stores in-frame clones only, minus some. The table includes 65,000 to 85,000 clones, around nine tenths detected once. Sequences were derived from CD4+ or CD8+ T cells sorted from blood, sampled in a trial of the OX40 agonist ivuxolimab. The receptors were gathered from an adult with an advanced solid tumor such as melanoma, head and neck, liver or kidney cancer.

The chain couples TRBV5-6 to TRBJ2-2; no clear D gene. Germline V gene lookup returns CDR1 SGHDT and CDR2 YYEEEE. The CDR3 is 14 residues long. Trimming shortened V by 0 bases and J by 4 bases, and 7 bases separated the two germline ends. Here the CDR3 reads CASSLGAVTGELFF. Written as DNA, the CDR3 is TGTGCCAGCAGCTTGGGGGCTGTCACCGGGGAGCTGTTTTTT.

This clone was detected once. The chain employs TRBV4-3 and TRBJ2-7; possible D gene TRBD1, 6 bases. Between the trimmed V and J ends, which lost 3 bases and 1 base, there was a span of 10 bases. Germline-derived CDR1 and CDR2 are LGHNA and YSLEER. CDR3 size: 14 residues. CDR3 in amino acids: CASSQGRGSYEQYF. The DNA of the CDR3 is TGCGCCAGCAGCCAGGGCAGGGGATCCTACGAGCAGTACTTC.

The rearrangement links TRBV2 to TRBJ2-7, with 7 bases matching TRBD2. Unmatched junction bases numbered 5, after V lost 6 bases and J lost 6 bases. The CDR3 spans 12 residues. CDR1 is SNHLY and CDR2 is FYNNEI in the germline V gene. Here the CDR3 reads CASSWTSTEQYF. The DNA for the CDR3 is TGTGCCAGCAGCTGGACTAGTACCGAGCAGTACTTC.

This clone came up once. The sample contains more than one DNA sequence encoding this CDR3. The V and J genes are TRBV7-9 and TRBJ2-7, with TRBD1 as a possible D gene (5 bases). The CDR3 is 13 amino acids. Germline assignment: CDR1 SEHNR and CDR2 FQNEAQ (reference sequence). Trimming left V 2 bases short and J 4 bases short, with 9 bases between. CDR3 DNA sequence: TGTGCCAGCAGCTTACCAGGGTCGTACGAGCAGTACTTC. Its translation: CASSLPGSYEQYF.

The rearrangement uses TRBV10-2 and TRBJ2-3; D possibly matches TRBD1 or TRBD2 (6 bases each). The CDR3 length is 15 residues. Deletions cut 8 bases from V and 2 bases from J, with 17 bases between. Germline V gene sequence: CDR1 WSHSY, CDR2 SAAADI. CDR3: CASGNLRGDTDTQYF. CDR3 in DNA: TGCGCCAGCGGAAACCTAAGGGGGGACACAGATACGCAGTATTTT.

The V call is TRBV6-5, the J call TRBJ1-1; tentatively, D is TRBD1 (6 bases). The germline V and J ends were trimmed by 6 bases and 4 bases, with 12 bases remaining between them. This CDR3 contains 13 residues. In germline, CDR1 is MNHEY, CDR2 SVGAGI. The CDR3 nucleotides read TGTGCCAGCAGGACGGGGGCGAGCACTGAAGCTTTCTTT. Its protein is CASRTGASTEAFF.

This chain links TRBV30 with TRBJ1-1; D gene uncertain. This CDR3 region has 15 residues. Germline loops: CDR1 GTSNPN, CDR2 SVGIG (reference sequence). V lost 3 bases and J 0 bases, leaving 14 bases between the germline ends. The CDR3 loop is CAWRASPGMNTEAFF. DNA of the CDR3: TGTGCCTGGAGGGCGAGCCCCGGAATGAACACTGAAGCTTTCTTT.

The chain joins TRBV6-1 to TRBJ2-3; 8 bases fit TRBD1. The CDR3 covers 14 residues. The V gene's germline CDR1 is MNHNS and CDR2 SASEGT. The ends lost 4 bases at V and 0 bases at J; junction bases unmatched: 0. CDR3 protein: CASSGTGSTDTQYF. In DNA form, the CDR3 reads TGTGCCAGCAGTGGGACAGGGAGCACAGATACGCAGTATTTT.

This clone occurred once. The rearrangement joins TRBV4-1 to TRBJ2-5; D unclear. V was clipped by 1 base and J by 1 base, with 10 bases between them. The CDR3 is made up of 15 amino acids. CDR1 is MGHRA and CDR2 is YSYEKL in the germline V gene. CDR3 coding DNA: TGCGCCAGCAGCCAAGGGCCCGACCGCCAAGAGACCCAGTACTTC. Protein sequence: CASSQGPDRQETQYF.

The V and J genes are TRBV4-1 and TRBJ1-1, with D maybe TRBD1 (5 bases). The CDR3 length is 15 residues. Germline assignment: CDR1 MGHRA and CDR2 YSYEKL. The V end was cut by 2 bases, the J end by 5 bases, with 15 bases between. CDR3 DNA sequence: TGCGCCAGCAGCCAAACTGGAAGGGGTTGGACTGAAGCTTTCTTT. It yields the protein CASSQTGRGWTEAFF.

V and J are TRBV6-1 and TRBJ1-2, with no clear D. V gave up 3 bases and J gave up 5 bases, with 7 bases separating them. Germline V gene data show CDR1 as MNHNS and CDR2 as SASEGT. CDR3 length equals 12 residues. CDR3 DNA: TGTGCCAGCAGTGACCTGCCTTATGGCTACACCTTC. Translation gives CASSDLPYGYTF.

The gene calls are TRBV4-3 and TRBJ2-1, with D perhaps TRBD1 or TRBD2 (5 bases each). The CDR3 covers 12 residues. Germline V gene lookup returns CDR1 LGHNA and CDR2 YSLEER. The V end was cut by 3 bases, the J end by 7 bases, with 7 bases between. CDR3 sequence: CASSQRGNEQFF. The CDR3 region has the DNA TGCGCCAGCAGCCAGAGGGGAAATGAGCAGTTCTTC.

J is TRBJ2-1 and V is TRBV4-3, with 9 nucleotides matching TRBD1. CDR3 size: 15 residues. From germline, CDR1 is LGHNA and CDR2 YSLEER. V dropped 2 bases and J dropped 4; count of bases not matched to a gene: 3. The CDR3 protein is CASSQRTGVYNEQFF. CDR3 bases: TGCGCCAGCAGCCAACGGACAGGGGTGTACAATGAGCAGTTCTTC.

This chain joins TRBV5-6 and TRBJ2-7, with D unclear. Germline CDR1 SGHDT, CDR2 YYEEEE. V was pared by 1 base and J by 5 bases, with 10 bases between. This CDR3 region has 13 residues. The CDR3 here is CASSLSWAHEQYF. In DNA, the CDR3 is TGTGCCAGCAGCTTGTCCTGGGCACACGAGCAGTACTTC.

The DNA of the CDR3 is TGTGCCAGTAATGTTGCGGGGAGCTCCTACAATGAGCAGTTCTTC. Translation gives CASNVAGSSYNEQFF. The chain combines TRBV7-9 with TRBJ2-1, with D perhaps matching TRBD2 (6 bases). Germline-derived CDR1 and CDR2 are SEHNR and FQNEAQ (reference sequence). The V end was cut by 9 bases, the J end by 0 bases, with 15 bases between. The CDR3 covers 15 residues.

This rearrangement joins TRBV29-1 to TRBJ1-2; a weak D match, TRBD1 (6 bases). Germline V gives CDR1 SQVTM, CDR2 ANQGSEA. The CDR3 spans 10 residues. V was pared by 4 bases and J by 6 bases, with 6 bases between. The CDR3 sequence: CSVAGDGYTF. CDR3 nucleotide sequence: TGCAGCGTTGCAGGGGATGGCTACACCTTC.

V gene TRBV11-2 combines with J gene TRBJ2-3; D is possibly TRBD1 or TRBD2 (5 bases each). This CDR3 is built from 17 residues. Trimming took off 5 bases at V and 2 bases at J, with 20 bases between the two ends. Germline V gene data show CDR1 as SGHAT and CDR2 as FQNNGV. The DNA for the CDR3 is TGTGCCAGCAGCCCCGAGGGATGGGGGATGGACACAGATACGCAGTATTTT. Protein: CASSPEGWGMDTDTQYF.

This chain uses TRBV5-4 with TRBJ2-5; possibly TRBD1 for D (6 bases). V was clipped by 4 bases and J by 5 bases, with 15 bases between them. This CDR3 comprises 14 residues. The germline V gene has CDR1 SGHNT and CDR2 YYREEE (reference sequence). The CDR3 sequence: CASSRKGELETQYF. In DNA, the CDR3 is TGTGCCAGCAGCCGCAAGGGGGAGTTGGAGACCCAGTACTTC.

The chain recombines TRBV6-5 with TRBJ1-1; tentatively, D is TRBD1 (6 bases). Germline CDR1 and CDR2: MNHEY and SVGAGI. V shed 3 bases and J shed 4 bases, with 9 bases lying between them. The CDR3 sequence is 13 residues long. Here the CDR3 reads CASSYPGVTEAFF. The CDR3, as DNA: TGTGCCAGCAGTTATCCAGGGGTCACTGAAGCTTTCTTT.

The V gene is TRBV5-5, the J gene TRBJ1-1; 9 nucleotides agree with TRBD1. The CDR3 is made up of 16 amino acids. The V segment lost 1 base and the J segment 1 base; nucleotides outside the gene matches: 5. Germline CDR1 is SGHKS and CDR2 is YYEKEE (reference sequence). DNA of the CDR3: TGTGCCAGCAGCTTGTTCTTGGGACAGGGGAACACTGAAGCTTTCTTT. Encoded protein: CASSLFLGQGNTEAFF.

The V gene is TRBV5-1, the J gene TRBJ2-2; TRBD1 or TRBD2 may be the D gene (5 bases each). With 4 bases removed from V and 5 bases from J, the gap between germline ends came to 15 bases. CDR3 length equals 15 residues. Germline V gene data show CDR1 as SGHRS and CDR2 as YFSETQ. CDR3 region: CASSDRDRLTGELFF. CDR3 in DNA: TGCGCCAGCAGCGACCGGGACCGACTTACCGGGGAGCTGTTTTTT. Full variable domain (missing parts from reference TRBV5-1 and TRBJ2-2): KAGVTQTPRYLIKTRGQQVTLSCSPISGHRSVSWYQQTPGQGLQFLFEYFSETQRNKGNFPGRFSGRQFSNSRSEMNVSTLELGDSALYLCASSDRDRLTGELFFGEGSRLTVL.

The chain links TRBV5-1 to TRBJ1-2; 9 nucleotides align to TRBD1. Germline loops: CDR1 SGHRS, CDR2 YFSETQ. J was trimmed by 3 bases and V by 3 bases; bases with no gene match: 9. CDR3 length: 16 residues. The CDR3, as DNA: TGCGCCAGCAGCTGGTTAACAGGGGGCGAATACTATGGCTACACCTTC. This codes for CASSWLTGGEYYGYTF.

This clone appeared once. V and J are TRBV7-9 and TRBJ2-7, with 7 positions matching TRBD2. V dropped 4 bases and J dropped 3; count of bases not matched to a gene: 3. CDR1 is SEHNR and CDR2 is FQNEAQ in the germline V gene (reference sequence). The CDR3 has 13 amino acids. In DNA, the CDR3 is TGTGCCAGCAGCTCCCTAGCGGACTACGAGCAGTACTTC. Protein sequence: CASSSLADYEQYF. Filled out from reference TRBV7-9 and TRBJ2-7, the complete variable domain reads DTGVSQNPRHKITKRGQNVTFRCDPISEHNRLYWYRQTLGQGPEFLTYFQNEAQLEKSRLLSDRFSAERPKGSFSTLEIQRTEQGDSAMYLCASSSLADYEQYFGPGTRLTVT.